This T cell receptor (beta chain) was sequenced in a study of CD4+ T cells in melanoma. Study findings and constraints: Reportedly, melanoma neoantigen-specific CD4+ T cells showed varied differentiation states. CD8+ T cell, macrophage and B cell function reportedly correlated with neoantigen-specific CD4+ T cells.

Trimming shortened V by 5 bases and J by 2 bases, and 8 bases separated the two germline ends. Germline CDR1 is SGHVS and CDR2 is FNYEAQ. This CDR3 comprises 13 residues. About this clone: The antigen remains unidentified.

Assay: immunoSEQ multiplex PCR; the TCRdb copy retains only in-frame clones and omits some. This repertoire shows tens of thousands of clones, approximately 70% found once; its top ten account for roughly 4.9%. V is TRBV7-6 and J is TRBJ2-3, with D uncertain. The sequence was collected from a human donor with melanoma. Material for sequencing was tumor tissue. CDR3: CASSATLTDTQYF. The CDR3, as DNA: TGTGCCAGCAGCGCAACTCTCACAGATACGCAGTATTTT. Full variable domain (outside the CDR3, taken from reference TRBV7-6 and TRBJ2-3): GAGVSQSPRYKVTKRGQDVALRCDPISGHVSLYWYRQALGQGPEFLTYFNYEAQQDKSGLPNDRFSAERPEGSISTLTIQRTEQRDSAMYRCASSATLTDTQYFGPGTRLTVL.